This T cell receptor beta chain was sequenced during a study of blood T cell repertoires in COVID-19. Study background: COVID-19 samples, acute and convalescent, were from the United States, Italy and Spain. T cells, B-cell-depleted T cells, or PBMCs supplied cDNA or gDNA.

In the authors' workflow: Reference gene primer amplification yielded estimated nucleated cell counts. Produced via immunoSEQ multiplex PCR; TCRdb's table is partial and in-frame only. The DNA gave D and trimming, while V, J and clone size come from that table. Of nearly 250,000 clones listed, 86% are singletons. Trimming took 3 bases from V and 5 from J, leaving 6 bases between them. Germline V gene data show CDR1 as DFQATT and CDR2 as SNEGSKA (reference sequence). This CDR3 comprises 11 residues. The source is a woman aged 55-69 years who had recovered from COVID-19. Sequencing input: peripheral blood. J is TRBJ2-3 and V is TRBV20-1; no definite D call. The CDR3 protein is CSASFRDTQYF. CDR3 DNA: TGCAGTGCTAGTTTCAGAGATACGCAGTATTTT.